The rows below give T cell receptor beta chains drawn from one sample of a study of coeliac disease. Clones were sequenced by immunoSEQ multiplex PCR, and TCRdb holds only the in-frame ones, with some missing. The sample records under 7,000 clones, 54% being singletons. Specimen: intraepithelial lymphocytes from the gut. The receptors were sampled from a woman aged 30 to 39 with active celiac disease. CDR3s leave out the opening cysteine and the closing phenylalanine or tryptophan. Fields, in order: V gene, CDR3 protein.

V gene: TRBV6-5
CDR3 protein: ASSLTAKETQY

V gene: TRBV28
CDR3 protein: ASSVGQGHPEAF

V gene: TRBV5-5
CDR3 protein: ASSHNRAQETQY

V gene: TRBV18
CDR3 protein: ASSPGTFTSNTEAF

V gene: TRBV28
CDR3 protein: ASSNTGGLPYGYT

V gene: TRBV28
CDR3 protein: ASSYTEIGEAF

V gene: TRBV5-6
CDR3 protein: ASSRQFTGELF

V gene: TRBV5-4
CDR3 protein: ASSARVGEKLF

V gene: TRBV5-4
CDR3 protein: ASSHNRAQETQY

V gene: TRBV5-5
CDR3 protein: ASSRGHRNYEQY

V gene: TRBV7-3
CDR3 protein: ASTLGGENTGELF

V gene: TRBV4-1
CDR3 protein: ASSQDTSRGPYGYT

V gene: TRBV27
CDR3 protein: ASSPQQGHQPQH

V gene: TRBV19
CDR3 protein: ASRGRGDVNQPQH

V gene: TRBV6-5
CDR3 protein: ASSMHRVRGTQY

V gene: TRBV6-6
CDR3 protein: ASSGAGYSGNTIY

V gene: TRBV6-5
CDR3 protein: ASSEGQETYEQY

V gene: TRBV4-2
CDR3 protein: ASSFSHGTDTQY